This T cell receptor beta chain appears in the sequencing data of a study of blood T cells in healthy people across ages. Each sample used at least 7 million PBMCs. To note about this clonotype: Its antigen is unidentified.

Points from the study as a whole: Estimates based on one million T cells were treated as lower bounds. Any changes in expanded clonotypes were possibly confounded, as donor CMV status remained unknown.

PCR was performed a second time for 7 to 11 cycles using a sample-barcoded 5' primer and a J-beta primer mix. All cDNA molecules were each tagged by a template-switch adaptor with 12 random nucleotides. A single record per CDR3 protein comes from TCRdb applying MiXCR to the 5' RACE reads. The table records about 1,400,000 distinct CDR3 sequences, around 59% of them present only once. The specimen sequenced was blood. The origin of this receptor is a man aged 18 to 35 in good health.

The CDR3 nucleotides read TGTGCCATTCCGGACGGGGACTATGGCTACACCTTC. It translates to CAIPDGDYGYTF. V gene TRBV10-3 combines with J gene TRBJ1-2; D call uncertain. CDR1 is ENHRY and CDR2 is SYGVKD in the germline V gene. The CDR3 covers 12 residues. The ends were cut back, 9 bases at V and 3 bases at J, with 11 bases in the middle.